This TCR beta chain is drawn from a study of blood T cell repertoires in COVID-19. CDR3 length: 16 amino acids. Germline V gene data show CDR1 as SGHTA and CDR2 as FQGNSA. V lost 4 bases to trimming and J lost 4 bases; unmatched junction nucleotides: 7. Per the study methods: Amplified reference gene primers provided the basis for estimating nucleated cell counts. Generated by immunoSEQ multiplex PCR, the TCRdb table keeps only in-frame clones and is missing some. That table furnishes V, J and clone size, whereas the DNA furnished D and trimming. The repertoire has 300,000 to 400,000 clones, 70% to 90% of them found once; the top ten carry around 3%. Enrolled during active infection, Seattle patients were then followed longitudinally.

The clonotype was recovered from a woman younger than 45 with COVID-19, enrolled during active disease. This chain joins TRBV7-2 and TRBJ2-2; TRBD2 matches at 9 bases. The source material was peripheral blood. The CDR3 nucleotides are TGTGCCAGCAGCTCACGACTAGCGGCTTCCACCGGGGAGCTGTTTTTT. This encodes CASSSRLAASTGELFF. The entire variable domain, with the rest obtained from reference TRBV7-2 and TRBJ2-2, is as follows: GAGVSQSPSNKVTEKGKDVELRCDPISGHTALYWYRQSLGQGLEFLIYFQGNSAPDKSGLPSDRFSAERTGGSVSTLTIQRTQQEDSAVYLCASSSRLAASTGELFFGEGSRLTVL.